This entry is about one T cell receptor (beta chain). Its antigen is still unknown. The source of the sample is a study of T cell repertoires in cytomegalovirus infection. This CDR3 contains 15 residues. The germline gives CDR1 SEHNR, CDR2 FQNEAQ (reference sequence). Trimming left V 4 bases short and J 0 bases short, with 9 bases between. TCRdb reprocessed the reads via MiXCR and lists one record per CDR3 protein. The data show 700,000 to 850,000 distinct CDR3 sequences, with 30% to 35% seen just once and 9.5% to 15% held by the top ten. This sequence joins TRBV7-9 and TRBJ1-4; D gene unclear. Here the sequenced sample was cultured CD8+ T cells from PBMCs, taken from culture after CMV antigen stimulation. This clonotype was obtained from a human donor in good health (CMV status not recorded). Some clones in this sample may be carry-over from other donors' samples. CDR3 sequence reads: CASSSTDTTNEKLFF. As DNA, the CDR3 is TGTGCCAGCAGCTCGACCGATACAACTAATGAAAAACTGTTTTTT.